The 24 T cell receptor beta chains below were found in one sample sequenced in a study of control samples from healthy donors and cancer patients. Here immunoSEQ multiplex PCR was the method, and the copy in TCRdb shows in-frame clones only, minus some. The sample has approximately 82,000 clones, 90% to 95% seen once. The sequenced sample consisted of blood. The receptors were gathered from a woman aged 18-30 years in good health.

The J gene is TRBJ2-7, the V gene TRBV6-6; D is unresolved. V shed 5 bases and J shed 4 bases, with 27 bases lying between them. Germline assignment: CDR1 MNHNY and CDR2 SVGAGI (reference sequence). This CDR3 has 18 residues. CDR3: CASSHITNLRRLSYEQYF. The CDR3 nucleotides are TGTGCCAGCAGTCACATCACTAATCTCAGGCGCCTCTCATACGAGCAGTACTTC.

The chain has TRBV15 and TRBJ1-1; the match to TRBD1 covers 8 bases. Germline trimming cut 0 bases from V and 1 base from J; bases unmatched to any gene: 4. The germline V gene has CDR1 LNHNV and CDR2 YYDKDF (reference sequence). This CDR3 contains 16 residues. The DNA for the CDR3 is TGTGCCACCAGCAGAGACCCCCAGGGGGCGAACACTGAAGCTTTCTTT. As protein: CATSRDPQGANTEAFF.

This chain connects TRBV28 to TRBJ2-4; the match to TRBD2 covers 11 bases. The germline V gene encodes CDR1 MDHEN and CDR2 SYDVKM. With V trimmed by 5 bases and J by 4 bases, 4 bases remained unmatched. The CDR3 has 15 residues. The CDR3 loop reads CASSARTSGKNIQYF. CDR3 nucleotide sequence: TGTGCCAGCAGTGCCAGGACTAGCGGGAAAAACATTCAGTACTTC.

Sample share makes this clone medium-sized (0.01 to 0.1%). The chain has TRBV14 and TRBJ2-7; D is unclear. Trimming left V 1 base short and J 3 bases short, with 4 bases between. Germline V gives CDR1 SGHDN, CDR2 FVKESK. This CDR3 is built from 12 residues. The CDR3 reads CASSQGGYEQYF. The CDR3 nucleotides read TGTGCCAGCAGCCAAGGGGGCTACGAGCAGTACTTC.

CDR3 sequence: CASSQSRQGGYEKLFF. Here the CDR3 DNA reads TGCGCCAGCAGCCAATCTCGGCAGGGCGGTTACGAAAAACTGTTTTTT. The gene calls are TRBV4-1 and TRBJ1-4, with D possibly TRBD1 on 5 matching bases. Germline V lookup: CDR1 MGHRA, CDR2 YSYEKL. This CDR3 has 16 amino acids. V lost 2 bases, J lost 8 bases, and 18 bases lay in between.

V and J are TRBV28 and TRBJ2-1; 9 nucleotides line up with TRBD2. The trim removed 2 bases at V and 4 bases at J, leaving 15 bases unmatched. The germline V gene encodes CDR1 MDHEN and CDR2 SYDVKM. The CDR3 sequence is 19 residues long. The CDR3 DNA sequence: TGTGCCAGCAGTTTAGGGTTGTCAGGTAGCGGGAGCTTGTACAATGAGCAGTTCTTC. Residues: CASSLGLSGSGSLYNEQFF.

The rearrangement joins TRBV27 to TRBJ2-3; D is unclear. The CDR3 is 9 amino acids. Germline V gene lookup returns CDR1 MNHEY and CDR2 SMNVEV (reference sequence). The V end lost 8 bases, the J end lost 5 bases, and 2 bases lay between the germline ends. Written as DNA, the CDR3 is TGTGCCAGCGGAGATACGCAGTATTTT. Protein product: CASGDTQYF.

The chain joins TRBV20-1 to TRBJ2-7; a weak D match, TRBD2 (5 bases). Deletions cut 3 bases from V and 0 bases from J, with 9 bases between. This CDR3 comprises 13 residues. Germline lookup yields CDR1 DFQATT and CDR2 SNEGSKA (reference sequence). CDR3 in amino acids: CSASAGRSYEQYF. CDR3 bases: TGCAGTGCTAGTGCGGGCCGCTCCTACGAGCAGTACTTC.

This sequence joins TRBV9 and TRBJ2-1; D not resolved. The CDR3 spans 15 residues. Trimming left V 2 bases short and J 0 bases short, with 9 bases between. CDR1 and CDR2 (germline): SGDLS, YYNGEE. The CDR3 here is CASSVDPASYNEQFF. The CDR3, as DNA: TGTGCCAGCAGCGTGGACCCTGCCTCCTACAATGAGCAGTTCTTC.

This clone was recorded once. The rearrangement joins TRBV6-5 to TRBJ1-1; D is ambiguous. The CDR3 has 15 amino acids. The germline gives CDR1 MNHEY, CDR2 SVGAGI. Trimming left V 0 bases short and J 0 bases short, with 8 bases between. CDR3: CASSYSRGLNTEAFF. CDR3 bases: TGTGCCAGCAGTTACTCCAGAGGTCTGAACACTGAAGCTTTCTTT.

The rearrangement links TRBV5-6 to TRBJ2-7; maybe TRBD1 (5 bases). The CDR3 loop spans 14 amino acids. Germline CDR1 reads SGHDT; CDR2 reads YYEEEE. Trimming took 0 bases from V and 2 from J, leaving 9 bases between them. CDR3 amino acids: CASSLAGAPYEQYF. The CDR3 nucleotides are TGTGCCAGCAGCTTGGCTGGGGCCCCCTACGAGCAGTACTTC.

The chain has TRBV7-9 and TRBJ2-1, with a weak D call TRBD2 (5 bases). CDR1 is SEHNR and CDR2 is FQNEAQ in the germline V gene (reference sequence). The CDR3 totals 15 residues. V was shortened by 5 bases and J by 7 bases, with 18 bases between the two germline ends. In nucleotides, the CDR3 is TGTGCCAGCAGCCTAGAGGGCTTCGACATGAATGAGCAGTTCTTC. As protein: CASSLEGFDMNEQFF.

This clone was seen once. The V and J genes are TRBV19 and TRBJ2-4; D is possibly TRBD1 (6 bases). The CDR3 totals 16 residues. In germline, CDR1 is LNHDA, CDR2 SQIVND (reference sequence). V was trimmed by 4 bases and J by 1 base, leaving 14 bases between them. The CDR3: CASSKTGFPAKNIQYF. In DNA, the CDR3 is TGTGCCAGTAGTAAAACAGGGTTTCCGGCCAAAAACATTCAGTACTTC.

CDR3 loop: CASSGRIGGRQETQYF. The CDR3 nucleotides are TGTGCCAGCAGCGGACGTATCGGGGGAAGGCAAGAGACCCAGTACTTC. The chain links TRBV3-1 (or the pseudogene TRBV3-2) to TRBJ2-5; D is perhaps TRBD2 (6 bases). The V end lost 5 bases, the J end lost 2 bases, and 18 bases lay between the germline ends. The V gene's germline CDR1 is LGHDT and CDR2 YNNKEL (reference sequence). The CDR3 has 16 residues.

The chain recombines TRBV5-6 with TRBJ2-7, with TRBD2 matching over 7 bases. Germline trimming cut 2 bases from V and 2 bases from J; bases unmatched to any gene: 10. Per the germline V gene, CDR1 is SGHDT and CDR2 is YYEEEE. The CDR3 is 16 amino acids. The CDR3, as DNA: TGTGCCAGCAGCTTTAGACACTCGGGAGGAACCTACGAGCAGTACTTC. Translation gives CASSFRHSGGTYEQYF. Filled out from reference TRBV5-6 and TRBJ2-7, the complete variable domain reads DAGVTQSPTHLIKTRGQQVTLRCSPKSGHDTVSWYQQALGQGPQFIFQYYEEEERQRGNFPDRFSGHQFPNYSSELNVNALLLGDSALYLCASSFRHSGGTYEQYFGPGTRLTVT.

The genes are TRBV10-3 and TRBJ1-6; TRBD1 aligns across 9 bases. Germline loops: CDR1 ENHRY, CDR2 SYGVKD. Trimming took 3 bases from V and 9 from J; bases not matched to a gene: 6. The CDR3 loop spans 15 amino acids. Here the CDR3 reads CAISDATGGGSPLHF. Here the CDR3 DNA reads TGTGCCATCAGTGATGCGACAGGGGGGGGTTCACCCCTCCACTTT.

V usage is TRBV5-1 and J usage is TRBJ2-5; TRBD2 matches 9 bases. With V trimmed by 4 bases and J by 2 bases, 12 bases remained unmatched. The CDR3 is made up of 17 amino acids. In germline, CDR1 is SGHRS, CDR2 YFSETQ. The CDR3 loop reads CASSPTGAGGHQETQYF. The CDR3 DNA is TGCGCCAGCAGCCCTACCGGAGCGGGAGGACATCAAGAGACCCAGTACTTC.

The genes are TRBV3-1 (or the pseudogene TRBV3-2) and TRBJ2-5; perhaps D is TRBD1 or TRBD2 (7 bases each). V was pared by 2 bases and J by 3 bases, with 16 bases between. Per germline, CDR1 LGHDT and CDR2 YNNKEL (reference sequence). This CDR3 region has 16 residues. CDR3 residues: CASSQYRGLAEETQYF. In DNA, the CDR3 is TGTGCCAGCAGCCAATACAGGGGTCTAGCGGAAGAGACCCAGTACTTC.

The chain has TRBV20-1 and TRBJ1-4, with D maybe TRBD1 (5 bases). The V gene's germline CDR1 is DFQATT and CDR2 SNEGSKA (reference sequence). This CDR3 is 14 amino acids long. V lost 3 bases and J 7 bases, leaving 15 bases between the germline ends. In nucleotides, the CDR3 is TGCAGTGCTAGTACTACGGGACTAGCTGAAAAACTGTTTTTT. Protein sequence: CSASTTGLAEKLFF.

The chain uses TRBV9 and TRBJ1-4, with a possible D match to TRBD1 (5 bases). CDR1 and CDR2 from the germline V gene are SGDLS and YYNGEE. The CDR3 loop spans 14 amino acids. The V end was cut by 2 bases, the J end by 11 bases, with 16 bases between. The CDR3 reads CASSVSGTDGKLFF. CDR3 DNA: TGTGCCAGCAGCGTTTCAGGGACCGATGGGAAACTGTTTTTT.

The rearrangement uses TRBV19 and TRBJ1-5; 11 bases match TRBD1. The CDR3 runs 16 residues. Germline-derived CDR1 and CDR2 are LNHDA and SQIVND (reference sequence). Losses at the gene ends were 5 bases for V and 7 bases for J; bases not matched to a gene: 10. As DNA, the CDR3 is TGTGCCAGTAGTGTAACCGGGACAGGGGGTGGGCAGCCCCAGCATTTT. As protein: CASSVTGTGGGQPQHF.

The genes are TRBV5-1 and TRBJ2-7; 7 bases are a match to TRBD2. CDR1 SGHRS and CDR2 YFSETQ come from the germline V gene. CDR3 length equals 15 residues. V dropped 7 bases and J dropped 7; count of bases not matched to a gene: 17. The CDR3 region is CASGEGLRGIGEQYF. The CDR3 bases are TGCGCCAGCGGGGAGGGTTTGCGGGGCATAGGGGAGCAGTACTTC.

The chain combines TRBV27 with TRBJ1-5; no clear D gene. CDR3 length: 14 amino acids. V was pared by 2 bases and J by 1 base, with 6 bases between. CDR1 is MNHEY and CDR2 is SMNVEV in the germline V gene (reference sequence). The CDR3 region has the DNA TGTGCCAGCAGTTTAGGCAGAAGCAATCAGCCCCAGCATTTT. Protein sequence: CASSLGRSNQPQHF.

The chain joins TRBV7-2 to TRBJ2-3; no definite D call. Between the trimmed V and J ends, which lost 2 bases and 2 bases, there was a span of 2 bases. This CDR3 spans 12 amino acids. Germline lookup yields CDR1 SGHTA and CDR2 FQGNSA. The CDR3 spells CASSLSTDTQYF. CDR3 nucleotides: TGTGCCAGCAGCTTATCCACAGATACGCAGTATTTT.